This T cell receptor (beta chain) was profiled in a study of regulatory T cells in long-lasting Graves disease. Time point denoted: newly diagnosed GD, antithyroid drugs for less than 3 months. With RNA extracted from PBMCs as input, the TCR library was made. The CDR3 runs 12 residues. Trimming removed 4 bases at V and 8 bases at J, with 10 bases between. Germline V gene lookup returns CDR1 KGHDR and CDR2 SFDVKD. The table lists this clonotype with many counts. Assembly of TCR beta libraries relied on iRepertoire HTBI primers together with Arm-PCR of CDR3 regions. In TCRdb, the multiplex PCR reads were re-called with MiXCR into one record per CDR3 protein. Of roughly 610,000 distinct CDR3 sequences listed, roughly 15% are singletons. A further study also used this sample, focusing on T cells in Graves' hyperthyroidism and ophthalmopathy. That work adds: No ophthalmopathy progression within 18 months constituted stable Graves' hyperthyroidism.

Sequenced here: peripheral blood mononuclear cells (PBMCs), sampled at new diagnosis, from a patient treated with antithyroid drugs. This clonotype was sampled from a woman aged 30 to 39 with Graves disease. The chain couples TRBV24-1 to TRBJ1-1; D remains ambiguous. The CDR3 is CATSDPGVEAFF. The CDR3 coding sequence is TGTGCCACCAGTGACCCGGGAGTCGAAGCTTTCTTT.